These 10 T cell receptor beta chains came from one sample sequenced in a study of T cells in Graves' hyperthyroidism and ophthalmopathy. What was amplified from RNA transcripts were TCR beta CDR3 regions. HTBI primers were used for first-round RT-PCR of the TCR CDR3. One entry per CDR3 protein, called by TCRdb with MiXCR from the multiplex PCR reads. In the table there are fewer than 700,000 distinct CDR3 sequences, roughly a sixth of which are singletons. Sequencing was done on a sample of blood. These receptor sequences come from a young woman with Graves' ophthalmopathy.

This clonotype was recorded many times. Written as DNA, the CDR3 is TGTGCCAGCAGTTACCGCTATGGGTCGAACACTGAAGCTTTCTTT. As protein: CASSYRYGSNTEAFF. V gene TRBV6-6 combines with J gene TRBJ1-1; D remains unclear. The CDR3 runs 15 residues. V was shortened by 2 bases and J by 1 base, with 11 bases between the two germline ends. Germline CDR1 and CDR2: MNHNY and SVGAGI (reference sequence).

This clonotype was observed a handful of times. The J gene is TRBJ2-2, the V gene TRBV24-1; no definite D call. Deletions cut 5 bases from V and 4 bases from J, with 10 bases between. The CDR3 is 14 amino acids. Germline V CDR1 and CDR2: KGHDR, SFDVKD. CDR3 protein: CATSGWLGTGELFF. The CDR3, as DNA: TGTGCCACCAGTGGTTGGCTGGGCACCGGGGAGCTGTTTTTT.

In its sample, this clonotype was seen a few times. The gene calls are TRBV6-4 and TRBJ1-5; 7 bases map to TRBD1. CDR3 length: 18 amino acids. With V trimmed by 4 bases and J by 6 bases, 18 bases remained unmatched. CDR1 is MRHNA, CDR2 SNTAGT, per germline. CDR3: CASSGRQGGLGITQPQHF. CDR3 in DNA: TGTGCCAGCAGTGGAAGACAGGGAGGGCTGGGGATAACTCAGCCCCAGCATTTT.

This clonotype was recorded at least ten times. The J gene is TRBJ1-1, the V gene TRBV11-2; 9 bases fit TRBD1. Germline V gives CDR1 SGHAT, CDR2 FQNNGV. V gave up 5 bases and J gave up 6 bases; unmatched junction bases: 13. The CDR3 extends over 16 amino acids. The chain's CDR3 is CASSDPGQGPEPEAFF. CDR3 sequence (DNA): TGTGCCAGCAGCGATCCGGGACAGGGACCCGAACCTGAAGCTTTCTTT.

This clonotype was seen a few times. J is TRBJ1-1 and V is TRBV19, with D possibly TRBD1 on 5 matching bases. The germline V and J ends were trimmed by 5 bases and 0 bases, with 16 bases remaining between them. Germline V gives CDR1 LNHDA, CDR2 SQIVND (reference sequence). The CDR3 has 16 amino acids. This CDR3 reads CASSPSTWGLNTEAFF. CDR3 bases: TGTGCCAGTAGTCCCAGCACTTGGGGGTTGAACACTGAAGCTTTCTTT.

This clonotype occurred a few times. The rearrangement joins TRBV4-3 to TRBJ2-1; D remains unclear. This CDR3 is built from 14 residues. Germline V lookup: CDR1 LGHNA, CDR2 YSLEER. The V end was cut by 1 base, the J end by 4 bases, with 8 bases between. The CDR3 nucleotides read TGCGCCAGCAGCCAAGTGGGCCCTTACAATGAGCAGTTCTTC. It specifies CASSQVGPYNEQFF.

This clonotype was recorded a few times. The chain uses TRBV15 and TRBJ2-4; D gene uncertain. The CDR3 has 17 residues. The V gene's germline CDR1 is LNHNV and CDR2 YYDKDF (reference sequence). The germline V and J ends were trimmed by 0 bases and 2 bases, with 14 bases remaining between them. CDR3 in amino acids: CATSRDQGFRSKNIQYF. In DNA, the CDR3 is TGTGCCACCAGCAGAGATCAAGGATTTCGTTCCAAAAACATTCAGTACTTC.

This chain uses TRBV7-3 with TRBJ2-7; no reliable D call. Germline V gene sequence: CDR1 SGHTA, CDR2 FQGTGA. The CDR3 runs to 17 residues. Trimming shortened V by 2 bases and J by 2 bases, and 19 bases separated the two germline ends. Written as DNA, the CDR3 is TGTGCCAGCAGCTTAGTGTCGAGCCGGGTAATTCCCTACGAGCAGTACTTC. Translating gives CASSLVSSRVIPYEQYF.

This clonotype was picked up many times. The chain uses TRBV12-3 or TRBV12-4 and TRBJ2-1; D unresolved. V was trimmed by 3 bases and J by 10 bases, leaving 7 bases between them. This CDR3 region has 11 residues. CDR3 sequence reads: CASSFGLEQFF. CDR3 DNA sequence: TGTGCCAGCAGTTTCGGCCTAGAGCAGTTCTTC.

This clonotype occurred a few times. This sequence joins TRBV7-8 and TRBJ2-7; 8 bases line up with TRBD1. This CDR3 comprises 17 residues. After removal of 3 bases from V and 3 bases from J, the junction contained 13 bases not matched to a gene. Germline V gene sequence: CDR1 SGHVS, CDR2 FQNEAQ. CDR3 sequence (DNA): TGTGCCAGCAGCTTCTTGGGCAGGGGGCGTCTGATCTACGAGCAGTACTTC. Protein sequence: CASSFLGRGRLIYEQYF.